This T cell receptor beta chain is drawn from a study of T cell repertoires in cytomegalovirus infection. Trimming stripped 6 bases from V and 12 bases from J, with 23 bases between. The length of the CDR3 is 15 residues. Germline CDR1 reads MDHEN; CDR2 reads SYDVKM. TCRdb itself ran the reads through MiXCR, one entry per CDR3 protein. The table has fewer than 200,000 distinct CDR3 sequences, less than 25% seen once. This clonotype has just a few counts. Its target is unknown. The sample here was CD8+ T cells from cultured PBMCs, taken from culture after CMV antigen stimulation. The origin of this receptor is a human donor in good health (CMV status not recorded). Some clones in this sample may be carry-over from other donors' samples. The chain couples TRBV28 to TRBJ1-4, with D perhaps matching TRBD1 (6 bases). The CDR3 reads CASRSGTILRGELFF. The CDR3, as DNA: TGTGCCAGCAGGTCCGGGACAATCCTAAGGGGGGAACTGTTTTTT.